This TCR beta chain was documented in a study of CD8 T cells in Susac syndrome. Germline CDR1 SGHDN, CDR2 FVKESK. This CDR3 comprises 13 residues. V lost 1 base and J lost 6, with 10 bases in between. RNA, at 0.5 to 1 ug, was reverse transcribed with random hexamers. Using its own MiXCR run on the immunoSEQ multiplex PCR reads, TCRdb lists one record per CDR3 protein. Of about 210,000 distinct CDR3 sequences listed, over 90% are singletons. The sample consisted of CD4+ T cells from PBMCs. The origin of this receptor is a human donor with Susac syndrome. V is TRBV14 and J is TRBJ2-7; D may be TRBD2 (5 bases). The CDR3 sequence: CASSQAGGSEQYF. CDR3 in DNA: TGTGCCAGCAGCCAAGCAGGAGGAAGCGAGCAGTACTTC.